Each of the 25 T cell receptor beta chains below was sequenced from the same sample in a study of human T cells and chemical hapten exposure. Time point reported: patch test 2, 6 weeks after DPC sensitization. Treatment defined: therapeutic diphenylcyclopropenone sensitization with weekly scalp DPC. TCRdb called the RACE reads again in MiXCR, with one record for every CDR3 protein. Among tens of thousands of distinct CDR3 sequences, roughly 9.4% were seen once, and the ten largest hold approximately 6.3%. Sequenced here: whole blood, sampled in connection with sensitization to the hapten diphenylcyclopropenone (DPC). The receptors shown here come from a young man with alopecia areata. Some clones in this sample may be carry-over from other donors' samples.

This clonotype was seen ten or more times. This chain uses TRBV4-2 with TRBJ2-3, with 7 bases identical to TRBD2. The CDR3 runs 15 residues. Germline V gene data show CDR1 as LGHNA and CDR2 as YNFKEQ. The trim removed 2 bases at V and 3 bases at J, leaving 5 bases unmatched. The CDR3 spells CASSQRDGGTDTQYF. The CDR3 DNA follows: TGTGCCAGCAGCCAACGGGACGGGGGGACAGATACGCAGTATTTT.

There are a few counts of this clonotype. The chain links TRBV4-3 to TRBJ2-7, with D unclear. The germline gives CDR1 LGHNA, CDR2 YSLEER. The CDR3 covers 13 residues. Between the trimmed V and J ends, which lost 0 bases and 6 bases, there was a span of 9 bases. The CDR3 DNA sequence: TGCGCCAGCAGCCAAGAAGGACCCTCCGAGCAGTACTTC. As protein: CASSQEGPSEQYF.

This clonotype came up a few times. This sequence joins TRBV6-6 and TRBJ1-3; D uncertain. The germline V gene has CDR1 MNHNY and CDR2 SVGAGI (reference sequence). Trimming took 6 bases from V and 4 from J, leaving 10 bases between them. CDR3 length equals 13 residues. The CDR3 here is CASRMGAGNTIYF. The CDR3, as DNA: TGTGCCAGCAGGATGGGTGCCGGAAACACCATATATTTT.

This clonotype was detected ten times or more. The chain recombines TRBV11-2 with TRBJ1-2; TRBD1 matches 8 bases. Trimming took 5 bases from V and 8 from J; bases not matched to a gene: 4. CDR1 and CDR2 from the germline V gene are SGHAT and FQNNGV. CDR3 length equals 12 residues. CDR3 sequence reads: CASSPGGGGYTF. Here the CDR3 DNA reads TGTGCCAGCAGCCCAGGGGGCGGAGGCTACACCTTC. Supplemented by reference TRBV11-2 and TRBJ1-2, the full variable domain reads EAGVAQSPRYKIIEKRQSVAFWCNPISGHATLYWYQQILGQGPKLLIQFQNNGVVDDSQLPKDRFSAERLKGVDSTLKIQPAKLEDSAVYLCASSPGGGGYTFGSGTRLTVV.

This clonotype appeared many times. V and J are TRBV6-5 and TRBJ1-2; possibly TRBD1 for D (5 bases). V was clipped by 2 bases and J by 8 bases, with 18 bases between them. The CDR3 contains 15 residues. Germline CDR1 and CDR2: MNHEY and SVGAGI. For the CDR3, the DNA is TGTGCCAGCAGTTACGCAAGGCAGGGAGTAGTGGGCTACACCTTC. The encoded protein is CASSYARQGVVGYTF.

This clonotype was seen more than once but under ten times. The chain combines TRBV4-1 with TRBJ1-1, with D perhaps matching TRBD1 (5 bases). Trimming stripped 5 bases from V and 0 bases from J, with 10 bases between. Germline V gene sequence: CDR1 MGHRA, CDR2 YSYEKL. The CDR3 is made up of 14 amino acids. The CDR3 DNA reads as TGCGCCAGCAGCACGGAGGGGTTGAACACTGAAGCTTTCTTT. Its protein is CASSTEGLNTEAFF.

This clonotype has more than one count but fewer than ten. V gene TRBV20-1 combines with J gene TRBJ2-1, with 11 nucleotides matching TRBD2. CDR3 length equals 16 residues. V gave up 1 base and J gave up 2 bases; unmatched junction bases: 4. Germline values: CDR1 DFQATT, CDR2 SNEGSKA (reference sequence). The CDR3 nucleotides are TGCAGTGCTAGAGTGGGTAGCGGGAGGGCCTACAATGAGCAGTTCTTC. It yields the protein CSARVGSGRAYNEQFF.

The chain uses TRBV6-5 and TRBJ2-5; D possibly matches TRBD1 or TRBD2 (5 bases each). CDR3 length: 13 residues. Looked up from germline, CDR1 is MNHEY and CDR2 is SVGAGI. The ends were cut back, 6 bases at V and 7 bases at J, with 15 bases in the middle. The CDR3 here is CASSLDGTRTQYF. CDR3 bases: TGTGCCAGCAGCCTGGACGGGACCAGGACCCAGTACTTC.

This clonotype was detected ten times or more. The rearrangement links TRBV6-5 to TRBJ2-5; D gene unclear. This CDR3 contains 14 residues. Trimming stripped 5 bases from V and 3 bases from J, with 13 bases between. Germline V gene data show CDR1 as MNHEY and CDR2 as SVGAGI. The CDR3 DNA sequence: TGTGCCAGCAGTAGCCCCGTTACGAAAGAGACCCAGTACTTC. Translated: CASSSPVTKETQYF.

The chain has TRBV5-5 and TRBJ2-5, with D possibly being TRBD1 (5 bases). The germline V gene encodes CDR1 SGHKS and CDR2 YYEKEE (reference sequence). The CDR3 has 11 residues. Trimming took off 7 bases at V and 4 bases at J, with 8 bases between the two ends. The CDR3 region is CASLRGETQYF. Here the CDR3 DNA reads TGTGCCAGCCTTAGGGGAGAGACCCAGTACTTC.

This clonotype was picked up many times. This chain connects TRBV11-1 to TRBJ2-3; D ambiguous. Germline lookup yields CDR1 SGHAT and CDR2 FQDESV (reference sequence). The V end was cut by 5 bases, the J end by 2 bases, with 17 bases between. The CDR3 runs to 16 residues. The CDR3 coding sequence is TGTGCCAGCAGCCCCACTGACCAGAGACCCACAGATACGCAGTATTTT. Translation: CASSPTDQRPTDTQYF.

On this clonotype itself: Relative to the germline gene, one junction end is altered; a read error may explain this. The chain joins TRBV29-1 to TRBJ2-5; D is possibly TRBD1 (5 bases). Germline lookup yields CDR1 SQVTM and CDR2 ANQGSEA. The CDR3 is 13 amino acids. The CDR3 protein is CSVEYYVRQGVHF. DNA of the CDR3: TGCAGCGTTGAGTATTATGTTAGGCAGGGCGTCCACTTC.

This clonotype was observed many times. The chain joins TRBV6-2 or TRBV6-3 to TRBJ2-3; 7 nucleotides align to TRBD1. V lost 5 bases, J lost 3 bases, and 5 bases stayed unmatched. The CDR3 is 14 residues long. CDR1 MNHEY and CDR2 SVGEGT come from the germline V gene. The CDR3 nucleotides read TGTGCCAGCAGTGCCGTCAGGGGGACAGATACGCAGTATTTT. Translation: CASSAVRGTDTQYF.

The chain recombines TRBV2 with TRBJ2-2; perhaps TRBD2 as D (5 bases). Per the germline V gene, CDR1 is SNHLY and CDR2 is FYNNEI. V was clipped by 9 bases and J by 0 bases, with 14 bases between them. CDR3 length: 15 residues. The CDR3 sequence: CARGEKTTNTGELFF. DNA for the CDR3: TGTGCCAGAGGAGAGAAGACTACGAACACCGGGGAGCTGTTTTTT.

This clonotype was counted ten times or more. V usage is TRBV5-4 and J usage is TRBJ1-2; D might be TRBD1 (6 bases). The germline V and J ends were trimmed by 5 bases and 7 bases, with 21 bases remaining between them. In germline, CDR1 is SGHNT, CDR2 YYREEE (reference sequence). CDR3 size: 15 residues. CDR3 in amino acids: CASRGGPTDDGGYTF. The CDR3 region has the DNA TGTGCCAGCAGAGGGGGACCGACGGATGACGGTGGCTACACCTTC.

This clonotype occurred a few times. V and J are TRBV5-4 and TRBJ2-2; TRBD2 aligns across 9 bases. This CDR3 is 17 amino acids long. CDR1 and CDR2 (germline): SGHNT, YYREEE (reference sequence). With 4 bases clipped from V and 1 base from J, the junction kept 8 bases outside the gene matches. The CDR3 reads CASSPPRTSVNTGELFF. In DNA form, the CDR3 reads TGTGCCAGCAGCCCCCCCCGGACTAGCGTGAACACCGGGGAGCTGTTTTTT.

The chain is built from TRBV11-2 and TRBJ1-2, with a tentative D call TRBD1 (5 bases). Germline V gene sequence: CDR1 SGHAT, CDR2 FQNNGV. The CDR3 contains 11 residues. The V and J ends lost 5 bases and 13 bases respectively, with 14 bases between them. The CDR3 spells CASSKGLSCTF. CDR3 in DNA: TGTGCCAGCAGCAAGGGACTTTCGTGCACCTTC.

Here the CDR3 DNA reads TGTGCCAGCTCACCTAAGACAGGGATGAACACTGAAGCTTTCTTT. Residues: CASSPKTGMNTEAFF. The chain combines TRBV18 with TRBJ1-1; 7 bases match TRBD1. The junction had 4 bases not matched to a gene; V was cut back by 3 bases and J by 0 bases. CDR1 and CDR2 (germline): KGHSH, LQKENI. The CDR3 extends over 15 amino acids.

Only a few counts were recorded for this clonotype. The chain recombines TRBV5-1 with TRBJ1-1; the match to TRBD1 covers 7 bases. The CDR3 is 14 amino acids. Germline CDR1 is SGHRS and CDR2 is YFSETQ. V lost 4 bases to trimming and J lost 2 bases; unmatched junction nucleotides: 5. CDR3 sequence (DNA): TGCGCCAGCAGCGTGGGACAGAGTAACACTGAAGCTTTCTTT. It translates to CASSVGQSNTEAFF.

This clonotype has more than one count but fewer than ten. The chain has TRBV5-1 and TRBJ2-7, with D tentatively TRBD1 (5 bases). Germline values: CDR1 SGHRS, CDR2 YFSETQ. Trimming took off 0 bases at V and 3 bases at J, with 16 bases between the two ends. This CDR3 spans 16 amino acids. CDR3 loop: CASSLDLAGSSYEQYF. CDR3 DNA sequence: TGCGCCAGCAGCTTGGACTTGGCAGGGTCGAGCTACGAGCAGTACTTC. Together with reference TRBV5-1 and TRBJ2-7, the CDR3 gives the full variable domain: KAGVTQTPRYLIKTRGQQVTLSCSPISGHRSVSWYQQTPGQGLQFLFEYFSETQRNKGNFPGRFSGRQFSNSRSEMNVSTLELGDSALYLCASSLDLAGSSYEQYFGPGTRLTVT.

This clonotype was detected ten times or more. The CDR3 DNA follows: TGTGCCAGCAGCTTAGGTCACACCTTGAGCACTGAAGCTTTCTTT. Translating it yields CASSLGHTLSTEAFF. This rearrangement joins TRBV7-3 to TRBJ1-1; D unclear. The length of the CDR3 is 15 residues. The germline V gene has CDR1 SGHTA and CDR2 FQGTGA. V was clipped by 2 bases and J by 4 bases, with 14 bases between them.

This clonotype was seen a few times. The V gene is TRBV5-4, the J gene TRBJ2-7, with 8 nucleotides matching TRBD2. Trimming took 2 bases from V and 5 from J; bases not matched to a gene: 9. The germline gives CDR1 SGHNT, CDR2 YYREEE (reference sequence). This CDR3 has 15 residues. The CDR3 loop reads CASSLIERENDEQYF. In nucleotides, the CDR3 is TGTGCCAGCAGCTTAATAGAGCGGGAGAACGACGAGCAGTACTTC.

This clonotype has a handful of counts. The genes are TRBV9 and TRBJ2-4, with D perhaps being TRBD1 or TRBD2 (5 bases each). Per the germline V gene, CDR1 is SGDLS and CDR2 is YYNGEE. The CDR3 runs to 14 residues. V dropped 0 bases and J dropped 8 bases, with 12 bases sitting between them. Here the CDR3 reads CASSVEQLGDIQYF. The DNA of the CDR3 is TGTGCCAGCAGCGTAGAGCAACTGGGGGACATTCAGTACTTC.

Ten or more counts support this clonotype. J is TRBJ2-1 and V is TRBV19, with D hard to call. CDR3 length equals 12 residues. Germline CDR1 is LNHDA and CDR2 is SQIVND (reference sequence). The V end lost 2 bases, the J end lost 7 bases, and 6 bases lay between the germline ends. The CDR3 DNA follows: TGTGCCAGTAGTATAAGTACGAATGAGCAGTTCTTC. This sequence encodes CASSISTNEQFF.

This clonotype was picked up many times. The chain carries TRBV29-1 and TRBJ2-3; D unclear. Germline values: CDR1 SQVTM, CDR2 ANQGSEA. The CDR3 length is 11 residues. V was pared by 6 bases and J by 6 bases, with 10 bases between. Here the CDR3 reads CSVGRVDTQYF. CDR3 DNA: TGCAGCGTCGGAAGGGTGGATACGCAGTATTTT.